The rows below give T cell receptor beta chains drawn from one sample of a study of tumor-infiltrating lymphocytes in primary liver carcinoma. TCRdb itself ran the multiplex PCR reads through MiXCR, one entry per CDR3 protein. The data hold 330,000 or so distinct CDR3 sequences, with about 65% observed a single time. Source material: peripheral blood. Every receptor here comes from a man aged 35 to 55 with primary liver carcinoma and hepatitis B virus infection. The CDR3 runs from the conserved cysteine through the conserved F or W. Each record gives: D gene, J gene, V gene, CDR3 length, clone size, CDR3 DNA, CDR3 protein. The D gene is left open where the match is weak. Size is omitted from some rows. Given values are once, few, many or a class for expanded clones.

TRBD1	TRBJ1-4	TRBV6-6	15	few	TGTGCCAGCAGTCGAGGCGGGACAGAAGATGAAAAACTGTTTTTT	CASSRGGTEDEKLFF
NA	TRBJ2-1	TRBV11-2	15	NA	TGTGCCAGCAGCTTAGATGGACAATCTTACAATAAGCAGTTCTTC	CASSLDGQSYNKQFF
NA	TRBJ1-5	TRBV6-1	16	many	TGTGCCAGCACTCCAGAGGGACACTATAGCAATCAGCCCCAGCATTTT	CASTPEGHYSNQPQHF
NA	TRBJ2-1	TRBV30	13	NA	TGTGCCTGGATCCCCCCGGGTTACAATGAGCAGTTCTTC	CAWIPPGYNEQFF
NA	TRBJ2-5	TRBV10-2	17	few	TGCGCCAGCAGCCCCCCCTTAGGGGGGGACCTCCAAGAGACCCAGTACTTC	CASSPPLGGDLQETQYF
TRBD2	TRBJ2-7	TRBV6-5	14	NA	TGTGCCAGAAGTTACTTGGGACTAGCGAACGAGCAGTACTTC	CARSYLGLANEQYF
NA	TRBJ2-1	TRBV11-2	15	many	TGTGCCAGCAGCTTAGGAGGTATGCCCTACAATGAGCAGTTCTTC	CASSLGGMPYNEQFF
NA	TRBJ2-1	TRBV6-1	15	NA	TGTGCCAGCAAACCCCAGCGGGCAACCTACAAAGAGCAGTTCTTC	CASKPQRATYKEQFF
NA	TRBJ2-7	TRBV5-1	17	NA	TGCGCCAGCACCTTGTCGCTAATGGGGGGGGCATCTTACGAGCAGTACTTC	CASTLSLMGGASYEQYF
TRBD2	TRBJ2-3	TRBV30	16	NA	TGTGCCTGGAGTCTGGGACTAGCGGGGGGCACAGATACGCAGTATTTT	CAWSLGLAGGTDTQYF
NA	TRBJ2-4	TRBV12-3/TRBV12-4	17	many	TGTGCCAGCAGTTTAGGGGGGCAATGGCTAGCCAAAAACATTCAGTACTTC	CASSLGGQWLAKNIQYF
NA	TRBJ1-6	TRBV10-3	13	NA	TGTGCCAGTTTAGGGGACCTCAATTCATCCCTCCACTTT	CASLGDLNSSLHF
TRBD2	TRBJ2-3	TRBV4-3	15	once	TGCGCCAGCAGCCAGGATGGGGGGGGGAAAGATACGCAGTATTTT	CASSQDGGGKDTQYF
NA	TRBJ1-5	TRBV5-6	20	NA	TGTGCCAGCAGCTTGGCCGGGGGTAGGGGACCCGAGCATGGCAGTCAGCCCCAGCATTTT	CASSLAGGRGPEHGSQPQHF
TRBD2	TRBJ2-5	TRBV11-2	15	NA	TGTGCCAGCAGTCGGACTAGCGGGGAACAAGGGACCCAGTGCTTC	CASSRTSGEQGTQCF
NA	TRBJ2-6	TRBV12-3/TRBV12-4	15	many	TGTGCCAGCAGTTTCGACAACTCTGGGGCCAACGTCCTGACTTTC	CASSFDNSGANVLTF
TRBD1	TRBJ2-4	TRBV6-6	16	NA	TGTGCCAGCAGTCGCGACAGGGGGCGGGCCAAAAACATTCAGTACTTC	CASSRDRGRAKNIQYF
TRBD2	TRBJ2-2	TRBV10-3	19	NA	TGTGCCAGCACGGGAACTAGCGGTACCGCCCTTTTAAACACCGGGGAGCTGTTTTTT	CASTGTSGTALLNTGELFF
NA	TRBJ1-4	TRBV4-3	16	once	TGCGCCAGCAGTCAAGGGATGGCAGCATTTAATGAAAAACTGTTTTTT	CASSQGMAAFNEKLFF
NA	TRBJ2-6	TRBV5-5	16	NA	TGTGCCAGCAGCTCGATAGGGGCAGTGGGGGCCAACGTCCTGACTTTC	CASSSIGAVGANVLTF
NA	TRBJ2-1	TRBV29-1	14	NA	TGCAGCGTTGGATCAGTGGGAGGGGGAAATGAGCAGTTCTTC	CSVGSVGGGNEQFF
NA	TRBJ1-2	TRBV28	12	few	TGTGCCAGCAGTTTTACCAACTATGGCTACACCTTC	CASSFTNYGYTF
NA	TRBJ1-1	TRBV10-3	13	NA	TGTGCCATCAGTAAGGGGGAGGACACTGAAGCTTTCTTT	CAISKGEDTEAFF
NA	TRBJ2-7	TRBV11-2	12	once	TGTCCCAGCAGCTCAGAGGGGAACGAGCAGTACTTC	CPSSSEGNEQYF
NA	TRBJ1-2	TRBV16	14	NA	TGTGCCAGCGGCCAATCTTTTAGGGGTTTGGGCTACACCTTC	CASGQSFRGLGYTF
NA	TRBJ1-2	TRBV12-3/TRBV12-4	15	few	TGTGCCAGCAGTTTTGGGACGACAGCCGTCTATGACTACACCTTC	CASSFGTTAVYDYTF
TRBD2	TRBJ2-2	TRBV25-1	15	NA	TGTGCCAGCCGTGGACTAGCGGGAGACGCCGGGGAGCTGTTTTTT	CASRGLAGDAGELFF
NA	TRBJ2-7	TRBV4-1	13	many	TGCGCCAGCGCAGCGGGACACTCCTACGAGCAGTACTTC	CASAAGHSYEQYF
TRBD2	TRBJ2-1	TRBV6-1	15	NA	TGTGCCAGCAGTACCCGGCTAGCGGAGTACAATGAGCAGTTCTTC	CASSTRLAEYNEQFF
NA	TRBJ1-1	TRBV10-3	14	NA	TGTGCCATCAGTGAGTCAACGAAGAACACTGAAGCTTTCTTT	CAISESTKNTEAFF